This TCR beta chain was retrieved from a study of shared clonotypes between healthy human individuals. General study points: Non-shared clonotypes had lower generation probabilities than those shared by all four donors.

Profiling relied on immunoSEQ multiplex PCR, and the TCRdb table lists in-frame clones only, not all of them. Here the sample spans 2 million to 3 million clones, more than 80% being singletons. This CDR3 is 13 amino acids long. The ends were cut back, 7 bases at V and 0 bases at J, with 12 bases in the middle. Germline V gene data show CDR1 as GTSNPN and CDR2 as SVGIG (reference sequence). This clone was counted once. The antigen is undetermined. Sequenced sample: naive CD4+ T cells sorted from blood. The subset was: CD45RA+ positively selected. This clonotype was obtained from a man between 18 and 29 years old in good health. The chain uses TRBV30 and TRBJ2-5, with a weak D call TRBD1 (7 bases). CDR3 residues: CAYSGGYQETQYF. In DNA form, the CDR3 reads TGTGCCTATTCAGGGGGGTACCAAGAGACCCAGTACTTC.